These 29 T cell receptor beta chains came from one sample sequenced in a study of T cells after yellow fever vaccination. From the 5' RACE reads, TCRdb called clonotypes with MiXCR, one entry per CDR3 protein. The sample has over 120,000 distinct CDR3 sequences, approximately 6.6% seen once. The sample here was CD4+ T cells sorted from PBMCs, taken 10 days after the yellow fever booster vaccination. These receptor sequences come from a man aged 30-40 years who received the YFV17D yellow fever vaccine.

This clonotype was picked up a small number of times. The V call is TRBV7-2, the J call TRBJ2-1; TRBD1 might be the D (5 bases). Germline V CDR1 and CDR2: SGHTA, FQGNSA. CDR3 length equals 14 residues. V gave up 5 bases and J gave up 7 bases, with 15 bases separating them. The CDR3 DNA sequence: TGTGCCAGCAGCAGAGAGACAGTAGCTAATGAGCAGTTCTTC. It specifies CASSRETVANEQFF.

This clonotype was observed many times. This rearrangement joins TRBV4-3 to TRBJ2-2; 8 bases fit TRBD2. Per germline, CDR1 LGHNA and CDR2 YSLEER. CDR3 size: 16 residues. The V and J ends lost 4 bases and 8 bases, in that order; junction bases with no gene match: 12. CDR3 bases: TGCGCCAGCAGCCCCCGGGGTAGCGGGATAAGTGGGGAGCTGTTTTTT. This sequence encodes CASSPRGSGISGELFF.

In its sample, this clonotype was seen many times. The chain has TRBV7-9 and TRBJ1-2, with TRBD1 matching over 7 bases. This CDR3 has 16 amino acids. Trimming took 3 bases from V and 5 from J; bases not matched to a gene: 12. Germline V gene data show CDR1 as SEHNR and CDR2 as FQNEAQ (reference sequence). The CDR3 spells CASSFWTGGMSYGYTF. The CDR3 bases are TGTGCCAGCAGCTTTTGGACAGGAGGCATGTCGTATGGCTACACCTTC.

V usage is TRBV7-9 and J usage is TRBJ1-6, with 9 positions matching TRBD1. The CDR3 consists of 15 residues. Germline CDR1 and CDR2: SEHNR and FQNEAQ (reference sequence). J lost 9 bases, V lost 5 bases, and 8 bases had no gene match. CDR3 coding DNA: TGTGCCAGCAGCCTCCCGGGACAGGGCTTTTCACCCCTCCACTTT. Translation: CASSLPGQGFSPLHF.

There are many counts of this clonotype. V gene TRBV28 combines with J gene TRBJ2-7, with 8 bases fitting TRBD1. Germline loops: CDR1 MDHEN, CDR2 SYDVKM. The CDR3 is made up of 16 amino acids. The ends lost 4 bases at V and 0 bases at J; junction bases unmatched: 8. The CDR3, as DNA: TGTGCCAGCAGTTCGCCCGGACAGGGCCTCTCCTACGAGCAGTACTTC. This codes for CASSSPGQGLSYEQYF.

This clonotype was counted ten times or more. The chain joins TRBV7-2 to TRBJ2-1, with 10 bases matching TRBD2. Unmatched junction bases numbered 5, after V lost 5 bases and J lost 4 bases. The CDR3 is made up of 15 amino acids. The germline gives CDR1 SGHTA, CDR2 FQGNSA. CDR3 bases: TGTGCCAGCAGCACTACTAGCGGGACTTACAATGAGCAGTTCTTC. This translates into CASSTTSGTYNEQFF.

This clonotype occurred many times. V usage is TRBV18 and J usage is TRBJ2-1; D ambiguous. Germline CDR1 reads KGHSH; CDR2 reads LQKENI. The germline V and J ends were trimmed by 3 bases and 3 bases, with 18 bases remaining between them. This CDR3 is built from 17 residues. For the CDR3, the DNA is TGTGCCAGCTCACCTGGGGAACAGCCTAGGGACTACAATGAGCAGTTCTTC. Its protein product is CASSPGEQPRDYNEQFF.

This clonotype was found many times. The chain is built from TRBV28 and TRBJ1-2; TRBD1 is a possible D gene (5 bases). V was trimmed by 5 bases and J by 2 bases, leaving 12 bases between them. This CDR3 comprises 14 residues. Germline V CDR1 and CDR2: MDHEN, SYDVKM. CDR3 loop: CASSPGPANYGYTF. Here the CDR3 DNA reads TGTGCCAGCAGTCCGGGACCGGCCAACTATGGCTACACCTTC.

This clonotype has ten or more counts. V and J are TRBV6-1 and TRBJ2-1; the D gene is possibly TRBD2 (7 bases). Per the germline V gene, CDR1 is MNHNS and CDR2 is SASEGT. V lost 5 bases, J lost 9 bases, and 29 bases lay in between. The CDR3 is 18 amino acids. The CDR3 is CASSKREGGSGLVSEQFF. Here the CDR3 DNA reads TGTGCCAGCAGTAAAAGGGAGGGGGGTTCAGGACTAGTCTCTGAGCAGTTCTTC.

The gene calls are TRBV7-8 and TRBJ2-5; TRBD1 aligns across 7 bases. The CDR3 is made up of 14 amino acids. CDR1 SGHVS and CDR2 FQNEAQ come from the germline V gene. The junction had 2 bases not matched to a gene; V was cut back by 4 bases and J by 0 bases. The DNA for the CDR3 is TGTGCCAGCAGCTGGGGACAGCACCAAGAGACCCAGTACTTC. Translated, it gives CASSWGQHQETQYF. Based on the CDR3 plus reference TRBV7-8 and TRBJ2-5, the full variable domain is GAGVSQSPRYKVAKRGQDVALRCDPISGHVSLFWYQQALGQGPEFLTYFQNEAQLDKSGLPSDRFFAERPEGSVSTLKIQRTQQEDSAVYLCASSWGQHQETQYFGPGTRLLVL.

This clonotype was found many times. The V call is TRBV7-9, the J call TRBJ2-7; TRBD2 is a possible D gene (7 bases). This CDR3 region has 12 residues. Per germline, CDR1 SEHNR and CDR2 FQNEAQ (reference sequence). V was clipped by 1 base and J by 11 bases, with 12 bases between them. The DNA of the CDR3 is TGTGCCAGCAGCTTAGATCAGGGGAGGGAGTACTTC. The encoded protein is CASSLDQGREYF.

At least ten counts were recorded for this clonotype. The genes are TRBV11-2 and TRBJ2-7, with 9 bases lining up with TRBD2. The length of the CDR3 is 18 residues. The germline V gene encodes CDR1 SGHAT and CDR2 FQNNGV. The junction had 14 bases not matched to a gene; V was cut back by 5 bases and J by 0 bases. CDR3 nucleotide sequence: TGTGCCAGCAGCCCCCTAGGTCGCAAGCGGGGGGCCTCCTACGAGCAGTACTTC. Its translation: CASSPLGRKRGASYEQYF. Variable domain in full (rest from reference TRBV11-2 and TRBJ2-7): EAGVAQSPRYKIIEKRQSVAFWCNPISGHATLYWYQQILGQGPKLLIQFQNNGVVDDSQLPKDRFSAERLKGVDSTLKIQPAKLEDSAVYLCASSPLGRKRGASYEQYFGPGTRLTVT.

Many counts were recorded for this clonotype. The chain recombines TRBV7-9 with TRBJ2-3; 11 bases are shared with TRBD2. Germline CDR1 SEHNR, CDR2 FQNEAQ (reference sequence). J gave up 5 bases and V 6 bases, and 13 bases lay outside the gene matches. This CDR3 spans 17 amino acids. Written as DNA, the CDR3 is TGTGCCAGCAGTCATCGCGTAGCGGGAGGGCCCGGAGATACGCAGTATTTT. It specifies CASSHRVAGGPGDTQYF. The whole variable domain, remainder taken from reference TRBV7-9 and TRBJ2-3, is DTGVSQNPRHKITKRGQNVTFRCDPISEHNRLYWYRQTLGQGPEFLTYFQNEAQLEKSRLLSDRFSAERPKGSFSTLEIQRTEQGDSAMYLCASSHRVAGGPGDTQYFGPGTRLTVL.

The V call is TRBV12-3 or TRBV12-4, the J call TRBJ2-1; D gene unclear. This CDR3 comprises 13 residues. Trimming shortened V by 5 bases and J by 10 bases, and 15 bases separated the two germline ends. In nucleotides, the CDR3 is TGTGCCAGCAGTCTAGGGTTGAGTGGGGAGCAGTTCTTC. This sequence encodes CASSLGLSGEQFF.

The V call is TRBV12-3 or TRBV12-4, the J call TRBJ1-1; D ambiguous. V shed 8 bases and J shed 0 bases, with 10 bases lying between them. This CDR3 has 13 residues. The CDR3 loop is CASFLHVNTEAFF. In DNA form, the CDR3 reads TGTGCCAGCTTTCTACACGTGAACACTGAAGCTTTCTTT.

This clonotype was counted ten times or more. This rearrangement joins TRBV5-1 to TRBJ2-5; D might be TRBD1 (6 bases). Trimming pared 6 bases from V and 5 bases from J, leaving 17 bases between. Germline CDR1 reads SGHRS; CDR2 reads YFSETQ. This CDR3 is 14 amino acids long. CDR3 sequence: CASNPTGSGETQYF. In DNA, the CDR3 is TGCGCCAGCAACCCCACAGGGTCCGGGGAGACCCAGTACTTC.

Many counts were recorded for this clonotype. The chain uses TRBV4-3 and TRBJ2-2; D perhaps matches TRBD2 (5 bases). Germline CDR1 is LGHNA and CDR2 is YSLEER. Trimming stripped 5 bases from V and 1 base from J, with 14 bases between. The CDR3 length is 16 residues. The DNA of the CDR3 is TGCGCCAGCAGCTCCGACCTGAGGGTGAACACCGGGGAGCTGTTTTTT. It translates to CASSSDLRVNTGELFF.

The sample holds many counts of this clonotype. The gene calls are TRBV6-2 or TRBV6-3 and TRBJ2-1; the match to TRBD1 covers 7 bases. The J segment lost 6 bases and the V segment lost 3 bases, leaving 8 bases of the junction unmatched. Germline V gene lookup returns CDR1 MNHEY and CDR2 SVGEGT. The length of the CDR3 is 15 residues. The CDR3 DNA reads TGTGCCAGCAGTTATGCAAGGGGGCTCAGCAATGAGCAGTTCTTC. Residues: CASSYARGLSNEQFF.

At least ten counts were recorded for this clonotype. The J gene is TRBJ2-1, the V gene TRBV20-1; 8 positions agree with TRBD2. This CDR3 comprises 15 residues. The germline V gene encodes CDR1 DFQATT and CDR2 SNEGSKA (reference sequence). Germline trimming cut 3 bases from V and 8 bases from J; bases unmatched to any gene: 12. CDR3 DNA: TGCAGTGCTAGGCCTACCCGGGGGGGTTTCGATGAGCAGTTCTTC. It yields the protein CSARPTRGGFDEQFF.

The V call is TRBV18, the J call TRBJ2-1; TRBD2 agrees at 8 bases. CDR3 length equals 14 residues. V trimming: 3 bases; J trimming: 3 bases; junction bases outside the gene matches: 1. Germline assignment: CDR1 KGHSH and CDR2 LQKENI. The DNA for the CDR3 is TGTGCCAGCTCACCCACTAGCGGCTACAATGAGCAGTTCTTC. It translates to CASSPTSGYNEQFF.

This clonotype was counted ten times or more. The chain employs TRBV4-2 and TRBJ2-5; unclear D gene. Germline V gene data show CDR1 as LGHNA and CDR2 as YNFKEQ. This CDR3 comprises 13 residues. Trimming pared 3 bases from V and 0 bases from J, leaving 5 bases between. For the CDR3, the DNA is TGTGCCAGCAGCCAGGCAGACCAAGAGACCCAGTACTTC. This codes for CASSQADQETQYF.

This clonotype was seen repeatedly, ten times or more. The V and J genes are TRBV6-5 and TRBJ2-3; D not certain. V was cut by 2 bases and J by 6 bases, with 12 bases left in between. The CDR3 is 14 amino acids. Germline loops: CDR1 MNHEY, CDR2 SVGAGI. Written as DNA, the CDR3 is TGTGCCAGCAGTTACGTTGGCAGCCGGGATACGCAGTATTTT. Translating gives CASSYVGSRDTQYF.

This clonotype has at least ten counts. The CDR3 DNA sequence: TGTGCCAGCAGCCCTCTTGCACACACCACCGGGGAGCTGTTTTTT. Its protein product is CASSPLAHTTGELFF. V usage is TRBV14 and J usage is TRBJ2-2, with D hard to call. The length of the CDR3 is 15 residues. Trimming removed 4 bases from V and 4 bases from J, with 13 bases in between. The germline CDR1 and CDR2 sequences are SGHDN and FVKESK.

The CDR3 sequence is CASSDGQGIDYGYTF. CDR3 nucleotide sequence: TGCGCCAGCAGTGACGGACAGGGGATTGACTATGGCTACACCTTC. The chain uses TRBV10-2 and TRBJ1-2; 9 positions agree with TRBD1. Losses at the gene ends were 3 bases for V and 3 bases for J; bases not matched to a gene: 5. CDR1 WSHSY and CDR2 SAAADI come from the germline V gene. The CDR3 has 15 amino acids.

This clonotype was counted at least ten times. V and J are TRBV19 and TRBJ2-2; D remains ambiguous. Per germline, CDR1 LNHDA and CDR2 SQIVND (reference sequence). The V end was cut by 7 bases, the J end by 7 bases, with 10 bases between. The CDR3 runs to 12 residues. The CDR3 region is CASTPIDGELFF. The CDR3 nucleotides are TGTGCCAGTACCCCGATTGACGGGGAGCTGTTTTTT.

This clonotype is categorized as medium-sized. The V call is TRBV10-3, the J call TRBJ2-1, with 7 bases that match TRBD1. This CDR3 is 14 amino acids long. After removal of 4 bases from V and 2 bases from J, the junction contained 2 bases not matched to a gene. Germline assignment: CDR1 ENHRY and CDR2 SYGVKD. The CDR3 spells CAISGQGTYNEQFF. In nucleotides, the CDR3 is TGTGCCATCAGTGGACAGGGAACCTACAATGAGCAGTTCTTC.

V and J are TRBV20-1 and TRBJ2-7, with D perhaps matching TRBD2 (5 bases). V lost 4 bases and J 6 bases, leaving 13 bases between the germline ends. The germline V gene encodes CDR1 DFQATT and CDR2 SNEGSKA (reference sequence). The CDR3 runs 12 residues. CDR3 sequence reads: CSAITRIGEQYF. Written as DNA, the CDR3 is TGCAGTGCTATAACTAGAATAGGCGAGCAGTACTTC.

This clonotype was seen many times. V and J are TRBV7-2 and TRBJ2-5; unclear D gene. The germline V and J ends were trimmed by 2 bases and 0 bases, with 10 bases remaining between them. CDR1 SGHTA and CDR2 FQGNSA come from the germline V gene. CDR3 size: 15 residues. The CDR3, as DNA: TGTGCCAGCAGCTTAATGGCGGTGTACCAAGAGACCCAGTACTTC. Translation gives CASSLMAVYQETQYF.

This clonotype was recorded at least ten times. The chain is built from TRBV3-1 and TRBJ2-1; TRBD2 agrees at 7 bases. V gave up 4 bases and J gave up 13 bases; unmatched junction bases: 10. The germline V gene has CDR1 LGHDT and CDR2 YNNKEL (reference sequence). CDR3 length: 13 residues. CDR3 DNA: TGTGCCAGCAGCCTTTTAGCGGGTGAGGCCCAGTTCTTC. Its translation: CASSLLAGEAQFF.